Below, 5 T cell receptor beta chains from the same sample are listed, as sequenced in a study of CD8 T cells in Susac syndrome. Random hexamers were used to reverse transcribe the RNA input (about 0.5 to 1 ug). TCRdb redid the calling of the immunoSEQ multiplex PCR reads with MiXCR, one entry per CDR3 protein. The sample carries roughly 25,000 distinct CDR3 sequences, 93% recorded once. Source material: CD8+ T cells from PBMCs. Every receptor here comes from a human donor with Susac syndrome.

This chain joins TRBV20-1 and TRBJ1-3, with D possibly being TRBD1 (5 bases). The V and J ends lost 0 bases and 0 bases respectively, with 12 bases between them. The CDR3 extends over 16 amino acids. Germline loops: CDR1 DFQATT, CDR2 SNEGSKA (reference sequence). The CDR3 DNA follows: TGCAGTGCTAGAGATCCGGGACTCATCTCTGGAAACACCATATATTTT. Translation gives CSARDPGLISGNTIYF.

The J gene is TRBJ1-2, the V gene TRBV6-1, with 7 bases matching TRBD1. CDR3 length: 15 residues. Germline loops: CDR1 MNHNS, CDR2 SASEGT. The V and J ends lost 2 bases and 2 bases, in that order; junction bases with no gene match: 5. The DNA of the CDR3 is TGTGCCAGCAGTGAAACGTCGACAGGGAACTATGGCTACACCTTC. Translation gives CASSETSTGNYGYTF.

The J gene is TRBJ2-1, the V gene TRBV28, with TRBD1 identical over 9 bases. Germline V gene lookup returns CDR1 MDHEN and CDR2 SYDVKM. This CDR3 has 15 residues. With 4 bases clipped from V and 6 bases from J, the junction kept 7 bases outside the gene matches. The CDR3 DNA sequence: TGTGCCAGCAGTTACCCCGCGGGACAGGGCAATGAGCAGTTCTTC. It translates to CASSYPAGQGNEQFF.

The J gene is TRBJ1-5, the V gene TRBV7-9, with 9 bases that match TRBD1. The ends lost 5 bases at V and 3 bases at J; junction bases unmatched: 17. The CDR3 is 19 residues long. Germline V gives CDR1 SEHNR, CDR2 FQNEAQ (reference sequence). In DNA form, the CDR3 reads TGTGCCAGCAGCCTCGGACAGGGGAGGAGGGACGGCTCCAATCAGCCCCAGCATTTT. Translated: CASSLGQGRRDGSNQPQHF.

The rearrangement uses TRBV4-1 and TRBJ2-1; TRBD2 matches at 7 bases. The CDR3 totals 13 residues. The V gene's germline CDR1 is MGHRA and CDR2 YSYEKL. J was trimmed by 8 bases and V by 2 bases; bases with no gene match: 3. The DNA of the CDR3 is TGCGCCAGCAGCCAAAGACTAGCCCATGAGCAGTTCTTC. It specifies CASSQRLAHEQFF.